This is a list of T cell receptor beta chains from one sample in a study of cytomegalovirus exposure and HLA in healthy donors. The assay was immunoSEQ multiplex PCR, and TCRdb's table has in-frame clones only and misses some. The table shows tens of thousands of clones, with 60% to 85% occurring only once. The material sequenced was PBMCs. The receptors derive from a middle-aged woman in good health and CMV-seropositive. Each CDR3 is given with its conserved first and last residue. The order of the fields is clone size, V gene, CDR3 length, D gene, J gene, CDR3 DNA, CDR3 protein. D genes are given only for firm matches. Clone size is given for some rows only: seen once, a few or many times, or a class if the clone is expanded.

-	TRBV7-9	15	TRBD1	TRBJ1-3	TGTGCCAGCAGCCCGCGACAGGGTAATGGAAACACCATATATTTT	CASSPRQGNGNTIYF
-	TRBV5-6	16	-	TRBJ2-1	TGTGCCAGCAGCTTGGCCACGGCAGGGCTGCACAATGAGCAGTTCTTC	CASSLATAGLHNEQFF
-	TRBV7-2	15	-	TRBJ1-2	TGTGCCAGCAGCCCTGGAGGACAGAGCCTCTATGGCTACACCTTC	CASSPGGQSLYGYTF
-	TRBV4-1	17	TRBD1	TRBJ1-1	TGCGCCAGCAGCCAAGAGGGGACAGGGTCCTTTTTAAACGGAGCTTTCTTT	CASSQEGTGSFLNGAFF
-	TRBV30	12	TRBD1	TRBJ2-7	TGTGCCTGGATGGGACAGTCCTACGAGCAGTACTTC	CAWMGQSYEQYF
many	TRBV6-5	15	-	TRBJ2-6	TGTGCCAGCAGTATACAGGCATCTGGGGCCAACGTCCTGACTTTC	CASSIQASGANVLTF
-	TRBV5-1	15	-	TRBJ1-4	TGCGCCAGCAGCTTGGGGGGCGCGATAGATGAAAAACTGTTTTTT	CASSLGGAIDEKLFF
-	TRBV5-1	14	-	TRBJ1-1	TGCGCCAGCAGCTTGGAGACAGGGAACACTGAAGCTTTCTTT	CASSLETGNTEAFF
-	TRBV7-9	13	-	TRBJ1-2	TGTGCCAGCAGACCCGACAGCACCTATGGCTACACCTTC	CASRPDSTYGYTF
-	TRBV5-8	14	-	TRBJ1-5	TGTGCCAGCAGCTTGGGCGAAACCAATCAGCCCCAGCATTTT	CASSLGETNQPQHF
-	TRBV9	15	-	TRBJ2-1	TGTGCCAGCAGCCCCCCGCCTGCGGGACGCAATGAGCAGTTCTTC	CASSPPPAGRNEQFF
once	TRBV19	13	-	TRBJ1-2	TGTGCCAGCACGGTGACAGGCAACTATGGCTACACCTTC	CASTVTGNYGYTF
-	TRBV7-2	15	-	TRBJ2-7	TGTGCCAGCAGCTTAACAGGGACATTGGGGTACGAGCAGTACTTC	CASSLTGTLGYEQYF
-	TRBV11-3	13	-	TRBJ2-1	TGTGCCAGCAGACGACAGGGGAGGGATGAGCAGTTCTTC	CASRRQGRDEQFF
-	TRBV7-2	15	-	TRBJ2-5	TGTGCCAGCAGCAGCGTTTTCAGTGGCGGTGAGACCCAGTACTTC	CASSSVFSGGETQYF
-	TRBV27	17	TRBD2	TRBJ2-5	TGTGCCAGCAGTCCATGGACTAGCGGGAGGCTACAAGAGACCCAGTACTTC	CASSPWTSGRLQETQYF
-	TRBV5-4	13	-	TRBJ2-5	TGTGCCAGCAGCTTGAGTTCTAAGGAGACCCAGTACTTC	CASSLSSKETQYF
-	TRBV4-2	16	-	TRBJ2-5	TGTGCCAGCAGCCAAGATGAGACGGGAGCACGGGTGACCCAGTACTTC	CASSQDETGARVTQYF
few	TRBV7-9	19	TRBD2	TRBJ2-7	TGTTCCAGCAGCCCTGAATCACCGGGACTAGCGGGGGGAATCTACGAGCAGTACTTC	CSSSPESPGLAGGIYEQYF
-	TRBV14	18	TRBD2	TRBJ2-2	TGTGCCAGCAGCCCCCCGTTTTGGCGGGAGGGAAACACCGGGGAGCTGTTTTTT	CASSPPFWREGNTGELFF
once	TRBV6-5	15	TRBD2	TRBJ2-5	TGTGCCAGCCAGGGAGGGCTAGCGGGAGCGGGGGAGCAGTACTTC	CASQGGLAGAGEQYF
once	TRBV9	15	TRBD1	TRBJ1-4	TGTGCCAGCAGCGTAACGGGACAGAGAGGTGAAAAACTGTTTTTT	CASSVTGQRGEKLFF
-	TRBV19	13	TRBD1	TRBJ1-1	TGTGCCAGTACCGAGACAGGGTTCACTGAAGCTTTCTTT	CASTETGFTEAFF
-	TRBV18	16	-	TRBJ1-5	TGTGCCAGCTCACCCCGGACGGACTCCTCCAATCAGCCCCAGCATTTT	CASSPRTDSSNQPQHF
once	TRBV7-3	15	-	TRBJ1-1	TGTGCCAGCAGCCCATTAGGGGCAATGAACACTGAAGCTTTCTTT	CASSPLGAMNTEAFF
-	TRBV9	15	-	TRBJ2-5	TGTGCCAGCAGCCCGGGTAGCGGATACCAAGAGACCCAGTACTTC	CASSPGSGYQETQYF
-	TRBV10-2	14	TRBD2	TRBJ2-2	TGCGCCAGCAGTTTAGCGGGAGCGAACGGGGAGCTGTTTTTT	CASSLAGANGELFF
-	TRBV28	15	-	TRBJ1-1	TGTGCCAGCAGTTTCGATAGTCTCTTGAACACTGAAGCTTTCTTT	CASSFDSLLNTEAFF
once	TRBV15	18	-	TRBJ2-3	TGTGCCACCAGCATTTCCCTCATGGGGGGAGCTAGCACAGATACGCAGTATTTT	CATSISLMGGASTDTQYF
-	TRBV28	14	-	TRBJ1-2	TGTGCCAGCAGTCCCCGACAGGTAGTTTTTGGCTACACCTTC	CASSPRQVVFGYTF
once	TRBV5-6	13	-	TRBJ2-3	TGTGCCAGCAGCTTGGCGAGCACAGATACGCAGTATTTT	CASSLASTDTQYF
-	TRBV7-6	16	TRBD1	TRBJ2-3	TGTGCCAGCAGCTTAGGGACAGGGGGCGCTTCGGATACGCAGTATTTT	CASSLGTGGASDTQYF
-	TRBV5-8	15	-	TRBJ1-2	TGTGCCAGCAGCTTGACAAAGGGGGGGCATTTCGGCTACACCTTC	CASSLTKGGHFGYTF
few	TRBV12-5	14	-	TRBJ2-2	TGTGCTAGTGGTTTCCAGGGCGGCACCGGGGAGCTGTTTTTT	CASGFQGGTGELFF
few	TRBV28	15	-	TRBJ1-1	TGTGCCAGCATCCCGTCGGCGGCAGGGGCGAGGGAAGCTTTCTTT	CASIPSAAGAREAFF
-	TRBV9	15	TRBD2	TRBJ2-1	TGTGCCAGCAGCGTAGAGACTAGCTTGTACAATGAGCAGTTCTTC	CASSVETSLYNEQFF
-	TRBV4-1	15	-	TRBJ1-2	TGCGCCAGCAGCCAAGCAGGTCGTCAGGGGTATGGCTACACCTTC	CASSQAGRQGYGYTF
-	TRBV2	13	TRBD2	TRBJ2-5	TGTGCCAGCAGCGGGACTAGCTTGGAGACCCAGTACTTC	CASSGTSLETQYF
once	TRBV7-9	13	-	TRBJ2-1	TGTGCCAGCAGCTCCGGACTAAGTCGAGAGCAGTTCTTC	CASSSGLSREQFF
-	TRBV28	14	-	TRBJ1-5	TGTGCCAGCGTAGGGGAGGGGAGAGGTCAGCCCCAGCATTTT	CASVGEGRGQPQHF
few	TRBV2	14	TRBD2	TRBJ2-1	TGTGCCAGCAGTGTAGCGGGAGAGGTGAATGAGCAGTTCTTC	CASSVAGEVNEQFF
-	TRBV6-1	14	TRBD1	TRBJ2-1	TGTGCCAGCAGTGAACCGGGACAGGGGTATGAGCAGTTCTTC	CASSEPGQGYEQFF
-	TRBV5-3	19	-	TRBJ2-4	TGTGCCAGAAGCTCAACCGCCCCGACTAGGACTTTAGCCAAAAACATTCAGTACTTC	CARSSTAPTRTLAKNIQYF